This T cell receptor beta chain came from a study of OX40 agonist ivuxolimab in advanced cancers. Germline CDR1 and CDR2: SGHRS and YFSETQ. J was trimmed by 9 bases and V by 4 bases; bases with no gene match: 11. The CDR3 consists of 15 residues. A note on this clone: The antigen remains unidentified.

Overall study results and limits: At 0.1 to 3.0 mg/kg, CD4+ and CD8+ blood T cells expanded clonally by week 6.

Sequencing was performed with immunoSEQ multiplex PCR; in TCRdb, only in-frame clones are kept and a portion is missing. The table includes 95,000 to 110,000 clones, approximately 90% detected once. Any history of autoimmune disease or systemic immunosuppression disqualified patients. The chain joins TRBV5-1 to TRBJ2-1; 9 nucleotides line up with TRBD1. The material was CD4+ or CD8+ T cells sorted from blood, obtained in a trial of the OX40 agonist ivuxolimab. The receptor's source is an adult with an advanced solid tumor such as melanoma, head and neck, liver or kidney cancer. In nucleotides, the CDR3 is TGCGCCAGCAGCGCCTCCGGGACAGGGTCGGGTGAGCAGTTCTTC. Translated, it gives CASSASGTGSGEQFF. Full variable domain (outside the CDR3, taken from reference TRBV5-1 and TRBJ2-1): KAGVTQTPRYLIKTRGQQVTLSCSPISGHRSVSWYQQTPGQGLQFLFEYFSETQRNKGNFPGRFSGRQFSNSRSEMNVSTLELGDSALYLCASSASGTGSGEQFFGPGTRLTVL.